The 21 T cell receptor beta chains listed next were all sequenced from one sample in a study of human T cells and chemical hapten exposure. Stated time point: patch test 1, 2 weeks after DPC sensitization. This sample's treatment: therapeutic diphenylcyclopropenone sensitization with weekly scalp DPC. TCRdb fed the RACE reads into MiXCR, producing one record per CDR3 protein. The table shows just under 350,000 distinct CDR3 sequences, with under 9% occurring only once. Sequenced material: whole blood, taken in connection with sensitization to the hapten diphenylcyclopropenone (DPC). The receptors here all came from a woman between 18 and 29 years old with alopecia areata. Some clones in this sample may be carry-over from other donors' samples.

This rearrangement joins TRBV6-5 to TRBJ1-4; TRBD1 agrees at 8 bases. With V trimmed by 6 bases and J by 0 bases, 0 bases remained unmatched. Germline CDR1 MNHEY, CDR2 SVGAGI. The CDR3 is made up of 14 amino acids. Here the CDR3 reads CASRDRATNEKLFF. Written as DNA, the CDR3 is TGTGCCAGCAGGGACAGGGCAACTAATGAAAAACTGTTTTTT.

V gene TRBV5-6 combines with J gene TRBJ1-6; maybe TRBD1 (5 bases). CDR1 is SGHDT and CDR2 is YYEEEE in the germline V gene. CDR3 length equals 15 residues. V shed 1 base and J shed 7 bases, with 12 bases lying between them. The CDR3 DNA is TGTGCCAGCAGCTTGCCGGGACGTCAGAATTCACCCCTCCACTTT. It translates to CASSLPGRQNSPLHF.

This clonotype was seen a handful of times. The chain uses TRBV14 and TRBJ1-2; maybe TRBD1 (6 bases). Between the trimmed V and J ends, which lost 1 base and 6 bases, there was a span of 15 bases. Germline V gene lookup returns CDR1 SGHDN and CDR2 FVKESK. CDR3 length: 15 amino acids. In DNA form, the CDR3 reads TGTGCCAGCAGCCAAGTAGGCAGGGGAAAGGATGGCTACACCTTC. Protein sequence: CASSQVGRGKDGYTF.

This clonotype was seen many times. This chain joins TRBV10-3 and TRBJ2-2; the D gene could be TRBD1 or TRBD2 (6 bases each). Germline V lookup: CDR1 ENHRY, CDR2 SYGVKD. This CDR3 contains 14 residues. The V gene lost 10 bases and the J gene lost 6 bases, with 18 bases spanning the gap. The CDR3 sequence is CANRAAGEAGELFF. The CDR3, as DNA: TGTGCCAATAGAGCGGCAGGGGAGGCCGGGGAGCTGTTTTTT.

This clonotype was seen a handful of times. The chain employs TRBV4-3 and TRBJ2-7; 7 positions agree with TRBD1. The V gene end was trimmed by 0 bases and the J gene end by 5 bases; junction bases not matched to a gene: 7. CDR1 and CDR2 (germline): LGHNA, YSLEER. This CDR3 has 15 residues. The CDR3 DNA reads TGCGCCAGCAGCCAAGATCGGGGACAGTTCAACGAGCAGTACTTC. This sequence encodes CASSQDRGQFNEQYF.

This clonotype was picked up a small number of times. The genes are TRBV19 and TRBJ2-7; D unclear. The CDR3 spans 15 residues. CDR1 and CDR2 (germline): LNHDA, SQIVND (reference sequence). V was trimmed by 0 bases and J by 3 bases, leaving 12 bases between them. As DNA, the CDR3 is TGTGCCAGTAGTATAGATCCGACTCTTGGCTACGAGCAGTACTTC. Protein product: CASSIDPTLGYEQYF.

There are a few counts of this clonotype. This sequence joins TRBV4-3 and TRBJ2-1; 8 nucleotides line up with TRBD2. The CDR3 loop spans 15 amino acids. The V gene's germline CDR1 is LGHNA and CDR2 YSLEER. Losses at the gene ends were 0 bases for V and 8 bases for J; bases not matched to a gene: 6. The CDR3 nucleotides are TGCGCCAGCAGCCAAGATATAGGACTAGCCGATGAGCAGTTCTTC. Translating gives CASSQDIGLADEQFF.

The gene calls are TRBV20-1 and TRBJ1-5; no reliable D call. With 4 bases removed from V and 2 bases from J, the gap between germline ends came to 9 bases. This CDR3 has 13 residues. CDR1 is DFQATT and CDR2 is SNEGSKA in the germline V gene (reference sequence). CDR3 residues: CSAIAEGNQPQHF. CDR3 DNA: TGCAGTGCTATAGCAGAAGGCAATCAGCCCCAGCATTTT.

This clonotype was seen at least ten times. The CDR3 nucleotides read TGCGCCAGCAGCCAAGGTCCGGGAAGCAATCAGCCCCAGCATTTT. Translating gives CASSQGPGSNQPQHF. The chain is built from TRBV4-3 and TRBJ1-5, with D unclear. V was cut by 1 base and J by 1 base, with 8 bases left in between. CDR1 is LGHNA and CDR2 is YSLEER in the germline V gene. The CDR3 sequence is 15 residues long.

The chain is built from TRBV12-3 or TRBV12-4 and TRBJ2-1, with D possibly matching TRBD2 (5 bases). Between the trimmed V and J ends, which lost 1 base and 8 bases, there was a span of 9 bases. There are 13 residues in the CDR3. This chain's CDR3 is CASSLGGRDEQFF. The CDR3 nucleotides read TGTGCCAGCAGTTTAGGCGGGCGGGATGAGCAGTTCTTC.

This clonotype has a handful of counts. The chain combines TRBV19 with TRBJ1-6; 8 bases are a match to TRBD1. This CDR3 has 14 amino acids. Germline CDR1 is LNHDA and CDR2 is SQIVND (reference sequence). Trimming took 9 bases from V and 6 from J; bases not matched to a gene: 7. The chain's CDR3 is CASQTTGGNSPLHF. The DNA for the CDR3 is TGTGCCAGCCAGACCACAGGGGGTAATTCACCCCTCCACTTT.

This clonotype was seen ten or more times. The chain links TRBV13 to TRBJ2-1, with 9 positions matching TRBD1. The CDR3 extends over 15 amino acids. V dropped 6 bases and J dropped 1; count of bases not matched to a gene: 4. Germline V CDR1 and CDR2: PRHDT, FYEKMQ (reference sequence). The CDR3 region has the DNA TGTGCCAGCAGTCCCGGGACAGGGTCCTACAATGAGCAGTTCTTC. Amino acids: CASSPGTGSYNEQFF.

The V and J genes are TRBV3-1 and TRBJ2-5; 12 positions match TRBD2. The J segment lost 4 bases and the V segment lost 2 bases, leaving 14 bases of the junction unmatched. Germline CDR1 and CDR2: LGHDT and YNNKEL (reference sequence). CDR3 size: 19 residues. CDR3: CASSQSASGGAIGVETQYF. DNA of the CDR3: TGTGCCAGCAGCCAAAGCGCTAGCGGGGGGGCCATTGGAGTAGAGACCCAGTACTTC.

This clonotype has ten or more counts. The chain couples TRBV2 to TRBJ1-1; D not certain. Between the trimmed V and J ends, which lost 7 bases and 2 bases, there was a span of 8 bases. Germline V gene lookup returns CDR1 SNHLY and CDR2 FYNNEI. The CDR3 runs 12 residues. The CDR3 DNA sequence: TGTGCCAGCAACTCGATAAACACTGAAGCTTTCTTT. Residues: CASNSINTEAFF.

This chain uses TRBV3-1 with TRBJ1-2; 9 nucleotides match TRBD1. The CDR3 has 15 residues. The V gene's germline CDR1 is LGHDT and CDR2 YNNKEL (reference sequence). V trimming: 1 base; J trimming: 3 bases; junction bases outside the gene matches: 3. CDR3 DNA: TGTGCCAGCAGCCAAGGGAGACAGGGGGACTATGGCTACACCTTC. It encodes CASSQGRQGDYGYTF.

This clonotype was seen ten or more times. The rearrangement joins TRBV6-1 to TRBJ2-7, with unresolved D. Trimming cost V 1 base and J 6 bases, with 4 bases left between them. The germline V gene has CDR1 MNHNS and CDR2 SASEGT. This CDR3 has 11 residues. CDR3 nucleotides: TGTGCCAGCAGTGAAGGAGGCGAGCAGTACTTC. Protein: CASSEGGEQYF.

The V call is TRBV2, the J call TRBJ1-2; D gene ambiguous. The CDR3 is made up of 13 amino acids. The germline gives CDR1 SNHLY, CDR2 FYNNEI. V was cut by 6 bases and J by 5 bases, with 13 bases left in between. CDR3: CASSGRKIYGYTF. CDR3 in DNA: TGTGCCAGCAGCGGACGGAAAATTTATGGCTACACCTTC.

This clonotype was found many times. The chain carries TRBV7-8 and TRBJ2-3, with D unresolved. Germline CDR1 SGHVS, CDR2 FQNEAQ. The CDR3 sequence is 12 residues long. V lost 4 bases and J lost 5, with 7 bases in between. The CDR3 loop is CASSSVEDTQYF. The CDR3 coding sequence is TGTGCCAGCAGCTCAGTGGAAGATACGCAGTATTTT.

This clonotype occurred a few times. The gene calls are TRBV14 and TRBJ1-1; a possible D gene is TRBD1 (5 bases). The CDR3 runs 13 residues. Germline V gives CDR1 SGHDN, CDR2 FVKESK. Trimming shortened V by 3 bases and J by 3 bases, and 8 bases separated the two germline ends. The CDR3 loop is CASSQGLHTEAFF. The DNA of the CDR3 is TGTGCCAGCAGCCAGGGGCTGCACACTGAAGCTTTCTTT. The complete variable domain, with remaining parts taken from reference TRBV14 and TRBJ1-1, reads EAGVTQFPSHSVIEKGQTVTLRCDPISGHDNLYWYRRVMGKEIKFLLHFVKESKQDESGMPNNRFLAERTGGTYSTLKVQPAELEDSGVYFCASSQGLHTEAFFGQGTRLTVV.

V usage is TRBV27 and J usage is TRBJ1-1; D might be TRBD1 (5 bases). V lost 2 bases and J 4 bases, leaving 17 bases between the germline ends. Germline CDR1 and CDR2: MNHEY and SMNVEV (reference sequence). CDR3 length: 16 amino acids. Written as DNA, the CDR3 is TGTGCCAGCAGTTTAGGGACGGTGTTGCGTGGCACTGAAGCTTTCTTT. Amino acids: CASSLGTVLRGTEAFF.

This clonotype appeared a few times. The V and J genes are TRBV28 and TRBJ2-7; D gene ambiguous. The germline gives CDR1 MDHEN, CDR2 SYDVKM. CDR3 length: 15 residues. Trimming cost V 3 bases and J 1 base, with 13 bases left between them. CDR3 in amino acids: CASSFLGSQSYEQYF. In DNA form, the CDR3 reads TGTGCCAGCAGTTTTCTAGGCAGTCAATCCTACGAGCAGTACTTC. The whole variable domain, remainder taken from reference TRBV28 and TRBJ2-7, is DVKVTQSSRYLVKRTGEKVFLECVQDMDHENMFWYRQDPGLGLRLIYFSYDVKMKEKGDIPEGYSVSREKKERFSLILESASTNQTSMYLCASSFLGSQSYEQYFGPGTRLTVT.